This T cell receptor beta chain was identified during a study of Tregs in tolerant kidney transplant recipients. General study points: Expanding Tregs on activated donor B cells appeared to best identify donor-specific TCRbeta clones.

Germline V gene lookup returns CDR1 MRHNA and CDR2 SNTAGT. CDR3 length: 14 amino acids. The V gene lost 8 bases and the J gene lost 5 bases, with 15 bases spanning the gap. Recipients received nonmyeloablative bone marrow transplants from related graft donors, with transient mixed chimerism. CD4+CD25+CD127- Tregs, CD4+CD25- non-Tregs, CD4 and CD8 cells were sorted. Method: immunoSEQ multiplex PCR; TCRdb's copy keeps in-frame clones and lacks some. The table has around 50,000 clones, roughly 87% seen once. Regarding this clone: Antigen: not known.

The sample was CD8+ T cells from blood (PBMCs), taken 12 months after the transplant. The genes are TRBV6-4 and TRBJ2-2, with a tentative D call TRBD2 (7 bases). The sequence was collected from a human patient who received a combined kidney and bone marrow transplant. Some T cells could come from the graft donor. CDR3 residues: CASRGGADTGELFF. The DNA for the CDR3 is TGTGCCAGCCGAGGGGGGGCAGATACCGGGGAGCTGTTTTTT.